The sequence of this T cell receptor (beta chain) was determined in a study of blood T cell repertoires in COVID-19. Study-level information: COVID-19 samples, acute and convalescent, were from the United States, Italy and Spain. PBMCs, B-cell-depleted T cells, or T cells were the source of the cDNA or gDNA that made up the material.

This table comes from immunoSEQ multiplex PCR, and its TCRdb copy is limited to in-frame clones, with some not included. The sample shows some 310,000 clones, about nine tenths of them seen only once. After removal of 4 bases from V and 5 bases from J, the junction contained 5 bases not matched to a gene. Germline V gene sequence: CDR1 LGHDT, CDR2 YNNKEL (reference sequence). The CDR3 totals 14 residues. In assigning cohorts, the study relied on participant-reported clinical history. Recovered status in Cohort 3 required two negative PCRs, clearance, or symptom resolution. The gene calls are TRBV3-1 (or the pseudogene TRBV3-2) and TRBJ2-1; TRBD1 matches 7 bases. Material: PBMCs or T cells enriched from blood (not recorded which). The TCR comes from a woman aged 25-40 years who had recovered from COVID-19. The CDR3 DNA follows: TGTGCCAGCAGCCGCCGGGACAGAGACAATGAGCAGTTCTTC. Its translation: CASSRRDRDNEQFF.